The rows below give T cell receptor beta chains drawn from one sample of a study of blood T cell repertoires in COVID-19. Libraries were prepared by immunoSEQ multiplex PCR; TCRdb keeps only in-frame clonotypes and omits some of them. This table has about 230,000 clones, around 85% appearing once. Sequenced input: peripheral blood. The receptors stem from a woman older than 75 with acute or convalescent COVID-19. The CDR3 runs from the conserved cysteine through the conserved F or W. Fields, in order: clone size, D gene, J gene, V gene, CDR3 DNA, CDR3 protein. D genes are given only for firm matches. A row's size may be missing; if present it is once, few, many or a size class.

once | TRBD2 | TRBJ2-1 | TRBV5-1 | TGCGCCAGCAGCTTGGCACTACTAGCGGGCCTATCCTACAATGAGCAGTTCTTC | CASSLALLAGLSYNEQFF
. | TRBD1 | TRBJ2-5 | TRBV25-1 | TGTGCCAGCAGTGAATTCGGGACAGGGGGCTGGGAGACCCAGTACTTC | CASSEFGTGGWETQYF
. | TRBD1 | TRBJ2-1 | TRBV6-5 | TGTGCCAGCAGTTCAACCGGGACAGGGGGGGGAAATGAGCAGTTCTTC | CASSSTGTGGGNEQFF
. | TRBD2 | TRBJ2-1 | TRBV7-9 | TGTGCCAGCAGCCCACTAGCGAGTGAGCAGTTCTTC | CASSPLASEQFF
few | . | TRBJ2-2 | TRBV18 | TGTGCCAGCTCACCGAGGACTGTCGGGGAGCTGTTTTTT | CASSPRTVGELFF
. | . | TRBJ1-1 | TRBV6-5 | TGTGCCAGCAGGACTAAACTGAACACTGAAGCTTTCTTT | CASRTKLNTEAFF
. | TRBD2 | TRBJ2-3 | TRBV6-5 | TGTGCCAGCACCTGGACTAGAAACACAGATACGCAGTATTTT | CASTWTRNTDTQYF
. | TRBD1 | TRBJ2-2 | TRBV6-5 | TGTGCCAGCACTCGGACAGGGTTGGCCGGGGAGCTGTTTTTT | CASTRTGLAGELFF
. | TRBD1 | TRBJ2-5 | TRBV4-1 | TGCGCCAGCAGCCGCGAAGACAGGGGTGGGGAGACCCAGTACTTC | CASSREDRGGETQYF
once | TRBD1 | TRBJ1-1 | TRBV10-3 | TGTGCCATCAGTGGAGGTGGGGACAGGGCTGGGCCGAGGAACACTGAAGCTTTCTTT | CAISGGGDRAGPRNTEAFF